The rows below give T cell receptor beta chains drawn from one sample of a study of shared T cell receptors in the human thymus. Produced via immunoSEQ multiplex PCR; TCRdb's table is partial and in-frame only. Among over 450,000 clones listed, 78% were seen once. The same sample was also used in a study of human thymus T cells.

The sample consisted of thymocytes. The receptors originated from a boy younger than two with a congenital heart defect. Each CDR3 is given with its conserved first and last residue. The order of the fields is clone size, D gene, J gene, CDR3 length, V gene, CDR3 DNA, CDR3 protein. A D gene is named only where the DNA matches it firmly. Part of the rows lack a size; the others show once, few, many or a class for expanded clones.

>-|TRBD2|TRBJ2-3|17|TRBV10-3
TGTGCCATCAGTGAGGGGGTTTGGCGGGAGTTCCCAGATACGCAGTATTTT
CAISEGVWREFPDTQYF
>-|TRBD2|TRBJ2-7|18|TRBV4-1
TGCGCCAGCAGCCAGATGCCGATAGCGGGCCTTTCCTCCTACGAGCAGTACTTC
CASSQMPIAGLSSYEQYF
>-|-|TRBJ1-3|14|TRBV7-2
TGTGCCAGCACCTCCCGGGGGGCTGGAAACACCATATATTTT
CASTSRGAGNTIYF
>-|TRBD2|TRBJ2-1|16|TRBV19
TGTGCCACCAGGACTAGCGGGGCACCTACCTACAATGAGCAGTTCTTC
CATRTSGAPTYNEQFF
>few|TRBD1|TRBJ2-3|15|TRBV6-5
TGTGCCAGCAGTTACACGGGACAGAAGCGGGATACGCAGTATTTT
CASSYTGQKRDTQYF
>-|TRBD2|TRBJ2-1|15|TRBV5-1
TGCGCCAGCAGCTTAGGTGAGCGGGGGTGCAATGAGCAGTTCTTC
CASSLGERGCNEQFF
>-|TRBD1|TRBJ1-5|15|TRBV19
TGTGCCAGTAGTATAAACGGGGACAGGGCGCAGCCCCAGCATTTT
CASSINGDRAQPQHF
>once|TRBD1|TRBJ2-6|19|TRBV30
TGTGCCTGGAGCGCGACCCGACAGGGGCTCTACTCTGGGGCCAACGTCCTGACTTTC
CAWSATRQGLYSGANVLTF
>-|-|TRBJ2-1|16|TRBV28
TGTGCCAGCAGTCTACGGGGAGGGGGTAGGTACAATGAGCAGTTCTTC
CASSLRGGGRYNEQFF
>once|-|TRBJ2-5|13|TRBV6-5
TGTGCCAGCAGTAGACAGGAGCAAGAGACCCAGTACTTC
CASSRQEQETQYF